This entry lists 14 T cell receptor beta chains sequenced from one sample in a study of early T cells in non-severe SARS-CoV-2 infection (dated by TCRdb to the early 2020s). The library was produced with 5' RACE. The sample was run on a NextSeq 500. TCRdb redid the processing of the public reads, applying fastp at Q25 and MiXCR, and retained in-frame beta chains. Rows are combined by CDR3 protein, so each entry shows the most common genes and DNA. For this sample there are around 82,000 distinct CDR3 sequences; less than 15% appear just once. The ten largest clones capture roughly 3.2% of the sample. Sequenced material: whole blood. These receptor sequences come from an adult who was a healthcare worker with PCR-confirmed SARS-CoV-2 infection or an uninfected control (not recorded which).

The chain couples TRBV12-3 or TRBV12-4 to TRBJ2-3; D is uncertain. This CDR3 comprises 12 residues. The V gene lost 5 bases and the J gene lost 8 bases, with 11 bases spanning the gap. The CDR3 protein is CASSPLVSTQYF. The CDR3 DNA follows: TGTGCCAGCAGTCCCCTAGTTTCTACGCAGTATTTT.

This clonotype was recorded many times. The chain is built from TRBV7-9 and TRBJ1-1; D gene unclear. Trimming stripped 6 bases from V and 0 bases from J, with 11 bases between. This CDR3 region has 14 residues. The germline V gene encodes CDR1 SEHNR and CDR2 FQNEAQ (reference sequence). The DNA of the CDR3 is TGTGCCAGCAGTTTTGGGCAGCTGAACACTGAAGCTTTCTTT. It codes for CASSFGQLNTEAFF.

The CDR3 is CASSPGQGLQETQYF. The CDR3 bases are TGTGCCAGCTCACCCGGACAGGGGCTACAAGAGACCCAGTACTTC. This chain links TRBV18 with TRBJ2-5, with TRBD1 matching over 9 bases. Germline V lookup: CDR1 KGHSH, CDR2 LQKENI. V dropped 3 bases and J dropped 2; count of bases not matched to a gene: 4. The CDR3 length is 15 residues.

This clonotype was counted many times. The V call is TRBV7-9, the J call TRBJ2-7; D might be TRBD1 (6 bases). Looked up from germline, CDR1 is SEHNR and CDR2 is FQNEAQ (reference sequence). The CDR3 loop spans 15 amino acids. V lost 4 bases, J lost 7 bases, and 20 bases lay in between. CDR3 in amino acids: CASSSGALPAHEQYF. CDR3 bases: TGTGCCAGCAGCTCAGGGGCGCTTCCCGCACATGAGCAGTACTTC.

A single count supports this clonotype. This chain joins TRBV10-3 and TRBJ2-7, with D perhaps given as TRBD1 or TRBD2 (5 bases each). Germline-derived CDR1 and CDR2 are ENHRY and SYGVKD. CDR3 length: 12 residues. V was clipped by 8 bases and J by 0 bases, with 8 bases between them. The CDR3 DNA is TGTGCCATCGGGGCGGGCTCCTACGAGCAGTACTTC. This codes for CAIGAGSYEQYF.

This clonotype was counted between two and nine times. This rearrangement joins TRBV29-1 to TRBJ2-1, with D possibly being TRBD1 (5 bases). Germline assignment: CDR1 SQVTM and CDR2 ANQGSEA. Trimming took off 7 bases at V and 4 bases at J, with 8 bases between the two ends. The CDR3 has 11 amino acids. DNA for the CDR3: TGCAGCGCGACAGAGTACAATGAGCAGTTCTTC. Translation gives CSATEYNEQFF.

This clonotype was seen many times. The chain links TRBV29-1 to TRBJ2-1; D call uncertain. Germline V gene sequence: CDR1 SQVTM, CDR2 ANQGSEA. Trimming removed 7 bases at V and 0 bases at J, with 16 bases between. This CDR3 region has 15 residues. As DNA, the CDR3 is TGCAGCGCCTCGGGTTGGTCGAGCTCCTACAATGAGCAGTTCTTC. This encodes CSASGWSSSYNEQFF.

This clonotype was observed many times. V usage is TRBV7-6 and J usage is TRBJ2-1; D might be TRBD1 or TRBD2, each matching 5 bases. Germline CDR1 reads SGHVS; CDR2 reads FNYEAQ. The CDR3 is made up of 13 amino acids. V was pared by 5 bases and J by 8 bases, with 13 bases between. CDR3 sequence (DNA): TGTGCCAGCAGCCCCGGATTGGGGGATGAGCAGTTCTTC. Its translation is CASSPGLGDEQFF.

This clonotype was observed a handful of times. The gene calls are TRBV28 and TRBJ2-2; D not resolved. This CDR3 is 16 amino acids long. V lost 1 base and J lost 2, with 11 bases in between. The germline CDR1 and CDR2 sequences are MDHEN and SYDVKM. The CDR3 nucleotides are TGTGCCAGCAGTTTATTGGACGGAAGTAACACCGGGGAGCTGTTTTTT. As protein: CASSLLDGSNTGELFF.

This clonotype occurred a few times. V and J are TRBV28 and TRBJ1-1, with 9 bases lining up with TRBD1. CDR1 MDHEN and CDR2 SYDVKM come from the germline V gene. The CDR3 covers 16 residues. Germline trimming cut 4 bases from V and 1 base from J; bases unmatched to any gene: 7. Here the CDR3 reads CASSSPMTGGNTEAFF. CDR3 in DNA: TGTGCCAGCAGTTCTCCTATGACAGGGGGGAACACTGAAGCTTTCTTT.

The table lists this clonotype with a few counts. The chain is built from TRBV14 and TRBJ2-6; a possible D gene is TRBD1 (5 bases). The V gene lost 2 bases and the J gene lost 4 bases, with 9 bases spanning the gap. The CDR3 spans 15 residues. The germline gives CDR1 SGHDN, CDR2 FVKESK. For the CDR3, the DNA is TGTGCCAGCAGCCAATTAGGGGCCGGGGCCAACGTCCTGACTTTC. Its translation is CASSQLGAGANVLTF.

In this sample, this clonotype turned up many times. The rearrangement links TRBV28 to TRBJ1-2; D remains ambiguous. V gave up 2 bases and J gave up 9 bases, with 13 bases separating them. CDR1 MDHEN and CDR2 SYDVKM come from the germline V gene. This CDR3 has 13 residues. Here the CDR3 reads CASSLAGAGRYTF. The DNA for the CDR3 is TGTGCCAGCAGTTTAGCAGGCGCCGGGCGCTACACCTTC.

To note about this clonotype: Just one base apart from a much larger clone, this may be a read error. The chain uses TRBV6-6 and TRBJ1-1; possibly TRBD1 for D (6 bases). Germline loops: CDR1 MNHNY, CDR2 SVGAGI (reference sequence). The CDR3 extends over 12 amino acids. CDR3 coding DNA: TGTGTCAGCGGGGGGGGCGGAACTGAAGCTTTCTTT. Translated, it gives CVSGGGGTEAFF.

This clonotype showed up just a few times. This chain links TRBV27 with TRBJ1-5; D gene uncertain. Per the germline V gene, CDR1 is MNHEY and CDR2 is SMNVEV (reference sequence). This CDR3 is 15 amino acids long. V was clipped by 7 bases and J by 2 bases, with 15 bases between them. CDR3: CASTPTASGNQPQHF. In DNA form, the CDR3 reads TGTGCCAGCACTCCTACAGCTAGCGGCAATCAGCCCCAGCATTTT.